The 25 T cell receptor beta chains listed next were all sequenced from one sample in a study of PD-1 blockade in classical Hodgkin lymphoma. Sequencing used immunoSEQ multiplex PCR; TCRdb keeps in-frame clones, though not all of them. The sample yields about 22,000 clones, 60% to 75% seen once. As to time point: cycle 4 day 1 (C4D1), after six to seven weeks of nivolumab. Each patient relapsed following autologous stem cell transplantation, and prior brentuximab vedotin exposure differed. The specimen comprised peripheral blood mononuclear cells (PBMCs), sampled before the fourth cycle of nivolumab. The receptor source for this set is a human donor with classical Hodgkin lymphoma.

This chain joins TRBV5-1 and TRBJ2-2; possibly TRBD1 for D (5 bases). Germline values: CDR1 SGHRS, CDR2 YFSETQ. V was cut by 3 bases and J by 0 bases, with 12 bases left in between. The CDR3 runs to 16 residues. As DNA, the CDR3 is TGCGCCAGCAGCTGGCGCAGGGCACCGAACACCGGGGAGCTGTTTTTT. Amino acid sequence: CASSWRRAPNTGELFF.

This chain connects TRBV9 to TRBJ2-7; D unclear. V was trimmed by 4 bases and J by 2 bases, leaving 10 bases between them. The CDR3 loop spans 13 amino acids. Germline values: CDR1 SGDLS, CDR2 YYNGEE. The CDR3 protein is CASSSGDAYEQYF. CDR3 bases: TGTGCCAGCAGCTCCGGAGATGCCTACGAGCAGTACTTC.

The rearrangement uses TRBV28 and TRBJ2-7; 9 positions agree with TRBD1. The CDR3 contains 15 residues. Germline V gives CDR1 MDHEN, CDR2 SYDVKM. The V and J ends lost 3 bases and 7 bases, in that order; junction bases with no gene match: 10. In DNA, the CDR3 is TGTGCCAGCAGTTTCCCTGGACAGGGGAAGGAGGAGCAGTACTTC. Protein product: CASSFPGQGKEEQYF. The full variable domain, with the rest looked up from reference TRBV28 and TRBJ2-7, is DVKVTQSSRYLVKRTGEKVFLECVQDMDHENMFWYRQDPGLGLRLIYFSYDVKMKEKGDIPEGYSVSREKKERFSLILESASTNQTSMYLCASSFPGQGKEEQYFGPGTRLTVT.

The CDR3 DNA reads as TGTGCCAGCTGGAGGACAGGGAACACCGGGGAGCTGTTTTTT. Its translation is CASWRTGNTGELFF. The V and J genes are TRBV6-5 and TRBJ2-2; 7 nucleotides align to TRBD1. CDR1 and CDR2 from the germline V gene are MNHEY and SVGAGI. V lost 8 bases, J lost 1 base, and 4 bases stayed unmatched. This CDR3 spans 14 amino acids.

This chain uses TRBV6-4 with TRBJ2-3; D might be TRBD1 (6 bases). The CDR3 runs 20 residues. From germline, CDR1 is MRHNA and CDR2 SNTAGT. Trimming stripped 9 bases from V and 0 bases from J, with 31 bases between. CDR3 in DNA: TGTGCCAGTCCATCCCCGACCTGGGACACCACTCTTTCTAGCACAGATACGCAGTATTTT. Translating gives CASPSPTWDTTLSSTDTQYF.

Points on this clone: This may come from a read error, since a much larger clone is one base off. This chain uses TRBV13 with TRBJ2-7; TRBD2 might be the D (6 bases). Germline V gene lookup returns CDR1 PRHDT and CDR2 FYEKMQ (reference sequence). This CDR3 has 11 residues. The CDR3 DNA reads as TGTGCCAGCGGCTTAGCGGACGAGCAGTACTTC. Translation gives CASGLADEQYF.

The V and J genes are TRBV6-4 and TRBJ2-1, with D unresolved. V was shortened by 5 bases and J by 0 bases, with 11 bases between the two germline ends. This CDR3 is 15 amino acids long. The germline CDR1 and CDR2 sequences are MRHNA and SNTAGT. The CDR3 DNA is TGTGCCAGCAGTAGGCGTCAAGACTCCTACAATGAGCAGTTCTTC. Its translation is CASSRRQDSYNEQFF.

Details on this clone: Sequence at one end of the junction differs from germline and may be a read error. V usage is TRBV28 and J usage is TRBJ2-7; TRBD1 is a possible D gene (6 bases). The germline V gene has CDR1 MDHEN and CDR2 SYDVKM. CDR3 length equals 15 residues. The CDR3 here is CASSSQGVAFYGQYF. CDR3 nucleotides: TGTGCCAGCAGTTCACAGGGAGTGGCGTTCTACGGGCAGTACTTC.

Here the CDR3 reads CASSLDQAFEAFF. The CDR3 nucleotides read TGTGCCAGCAGCTTAGATCAGGCCTTTGAAGCTTTCTTT. The chain combines TRBV7-9 with TRBJ1-1, with D hard to call. Looked up from germline, CDR1 is SEHNR and CDR2 is FQNEAQ (reference sequence). This CDR3 region has 13 residues. Trimming took off 1 base at V and 7 bases at J, with 10 bases between the two ends.

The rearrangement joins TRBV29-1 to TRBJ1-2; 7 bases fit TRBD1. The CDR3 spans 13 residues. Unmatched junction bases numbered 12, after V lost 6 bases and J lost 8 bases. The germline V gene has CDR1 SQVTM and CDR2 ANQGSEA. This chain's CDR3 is CSVLGRGSEGYTF. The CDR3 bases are TGCAGCGTCCTGGGCAGGGGGTCGGAAGGCTACACCTTC.

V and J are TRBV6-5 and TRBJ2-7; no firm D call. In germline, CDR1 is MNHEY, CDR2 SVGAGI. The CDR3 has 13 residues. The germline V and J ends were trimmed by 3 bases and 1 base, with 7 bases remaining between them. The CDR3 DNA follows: TGTGCCAGCAGTTATGGGTTTTCCTACGAGCAGTACTTC. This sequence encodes CASSYGFSYEQYF.

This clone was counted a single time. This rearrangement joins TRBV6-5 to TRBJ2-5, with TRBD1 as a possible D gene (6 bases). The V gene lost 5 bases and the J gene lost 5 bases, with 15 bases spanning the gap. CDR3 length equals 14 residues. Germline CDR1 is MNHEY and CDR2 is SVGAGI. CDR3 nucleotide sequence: TGTGCCAGCAGTCCCCTACAGGGTTGGGAGACCCAGTACTTC. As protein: CASSPLQGWETQYF.

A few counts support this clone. CDR3 in DNA: TGTGCCAGCAGTGAATTCACGGGAATGGACAATGAGCAGTTCTTC. Encoded protein: CASSEFTGMDNEQFF. The chain has TRBV2 and TRBJ2-1; D is possibly TRBD2 (5 bases). The CDR3 contains 15 residues. The ends were cut back, 2 bases at V and 5 bases at J, with 13 bases in the middle. Germline CDR1 reads SNHLY; CDR2 reads FYNNEI.

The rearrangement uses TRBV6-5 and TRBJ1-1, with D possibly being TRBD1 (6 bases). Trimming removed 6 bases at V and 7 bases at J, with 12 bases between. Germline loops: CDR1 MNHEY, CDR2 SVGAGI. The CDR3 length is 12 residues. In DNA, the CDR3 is TGTGCCAGCAGAACCGGGACAAATGAAGCTTTCTTT. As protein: CASRTGTNEAFF.

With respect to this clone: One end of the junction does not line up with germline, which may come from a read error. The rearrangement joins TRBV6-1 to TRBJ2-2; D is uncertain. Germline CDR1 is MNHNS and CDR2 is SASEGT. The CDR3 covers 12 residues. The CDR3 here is CASREVLWELFF. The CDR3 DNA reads TGTGCCAGCAGGGAAGTACTTTGGGAGCTGTTTTTT.

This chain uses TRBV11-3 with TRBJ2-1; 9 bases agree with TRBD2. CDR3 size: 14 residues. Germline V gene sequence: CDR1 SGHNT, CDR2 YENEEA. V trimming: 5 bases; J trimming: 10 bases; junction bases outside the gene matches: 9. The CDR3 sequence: CASSQPGLAGEQFF. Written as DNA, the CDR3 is TGTGCCAGCAGCCAGCCGGGACTAGCAGGAGAGCAGTTCTTC.

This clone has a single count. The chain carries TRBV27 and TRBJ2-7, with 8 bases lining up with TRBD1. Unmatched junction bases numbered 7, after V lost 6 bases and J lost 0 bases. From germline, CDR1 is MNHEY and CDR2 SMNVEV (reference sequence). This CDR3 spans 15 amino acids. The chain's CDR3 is CASSIGQGGSYEQYF. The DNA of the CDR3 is TGTGCCAGCAGCATAGGACAGGGTGGCTCCTACGAGCAGTACTTC.

CDR3 DNA: TGTGCCAGCAGCGTAGTGGGGTGGAGCTCCTACAATGAGCAGTTCTTC. Translation gives CASSVVGWSSYNEQFF. The chain uses TRBV9 and TRBJ2-1; no clear D gene. The germline V gene has CDR1 SGDLS and CDR2 YYNGEE. The CDR3 has 16 residues. Trimming took off 0 bases at V and 0 bases at J, with 10 bases between the two ends.

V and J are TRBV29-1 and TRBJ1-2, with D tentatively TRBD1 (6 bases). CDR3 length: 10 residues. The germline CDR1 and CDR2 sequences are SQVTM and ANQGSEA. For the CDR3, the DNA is TGCTCCCTGGGGGCTGAGGGCTACACCTTC. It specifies CSLGAEGYTF.

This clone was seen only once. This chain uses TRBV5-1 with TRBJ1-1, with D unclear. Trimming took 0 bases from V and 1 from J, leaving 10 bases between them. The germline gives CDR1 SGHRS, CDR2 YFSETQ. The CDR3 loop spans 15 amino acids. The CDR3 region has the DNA TGCGCCAGCAGCTTGGACGGAAACCAGAACACTGAAGCTTTCTTT. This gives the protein CASSLDGNQNTEAFF.

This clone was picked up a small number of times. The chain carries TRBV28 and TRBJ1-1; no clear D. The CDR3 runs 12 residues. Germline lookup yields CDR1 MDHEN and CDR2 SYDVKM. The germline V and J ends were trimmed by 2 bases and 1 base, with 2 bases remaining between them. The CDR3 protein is CASSLGNTEAFF. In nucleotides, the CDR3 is TGTGCCAGCAGTTTAGGGAACACTGAAGCTTTCTTT.

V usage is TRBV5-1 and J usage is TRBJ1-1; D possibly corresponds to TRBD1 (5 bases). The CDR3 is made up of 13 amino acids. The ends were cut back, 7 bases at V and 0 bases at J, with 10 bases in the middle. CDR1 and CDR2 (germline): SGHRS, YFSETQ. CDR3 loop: CASYGTLNTEAFF. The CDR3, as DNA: TGCGCCAGCTATGGGACTTTGAACACTGAAGCTTTCTTT.

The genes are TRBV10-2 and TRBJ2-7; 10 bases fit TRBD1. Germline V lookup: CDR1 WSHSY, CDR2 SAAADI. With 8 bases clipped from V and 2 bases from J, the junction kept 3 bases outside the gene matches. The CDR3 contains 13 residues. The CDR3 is CASGQGGPYEQYF. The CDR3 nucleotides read TGCGCCAGCGGACAGGGGGGACCCTACGAGCAGTACTTC.

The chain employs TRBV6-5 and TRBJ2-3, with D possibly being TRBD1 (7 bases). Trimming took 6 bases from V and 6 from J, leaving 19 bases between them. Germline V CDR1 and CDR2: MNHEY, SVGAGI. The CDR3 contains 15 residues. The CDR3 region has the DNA TGTGCCAGCAGCCAGGGGGGCGGCCCGGTGGATACGCAGTATTTT. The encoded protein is CASSQGGGPVDTQYF.

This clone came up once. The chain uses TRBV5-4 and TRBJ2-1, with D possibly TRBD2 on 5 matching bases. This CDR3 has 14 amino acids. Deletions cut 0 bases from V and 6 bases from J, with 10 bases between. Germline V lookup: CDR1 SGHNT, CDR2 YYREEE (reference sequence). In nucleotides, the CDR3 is TGTGCCAGCAGCTTGGCGGGGATTCTCAATGAGCAGTTCTTC. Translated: CASSLAGILNEQFF.